This TCR beta chain comes out of a study of identical twins. The donor group consisted entirely of healthy Caucasians. Remarks on this clonotype: Its antigen is not known.

Findings of the study overall: Memory repertoires lacked the insertion deficit that abundant cord blood beta clonotypes showed.

A universal primer site came from template switching; cDNA carried unique molecular identifiers. TCRdb passed the 5' RACE reads through MiXCR, listing each CDR3 protein once. The repertoire includes about 570,000 distinct CDR3 sequences, 9.6% of them detected once, and under 3% sits in the top ten. The CDR3 is 14 amino acids. CDR1 is MNHEY, CDR2 SMNVEV, per germline (reference sequence). V lost 8 bases to trimming and J lost 1 base, with 12 bases between them. These data were also filed under a second study, of yellow fever vaccine responses in identical twins. That report notes: Twins reportedly had a vaccine T cell response that seemed partly convergent, partly personalized.

The source material was PBMCs. The rearrangement links TRBV27 to TRBJ2-1; possible D gene TRBD2, 6 bases. This clonotype was obtained from a woman between 18 and 30 years old in good health. CDR3 amino acids: CASGARGSYNEQFF. The CDR3 DNA reads TGTGCCAGCGGGGCTCGGGGGTCCTACAATGAGCAGTTCTTC.